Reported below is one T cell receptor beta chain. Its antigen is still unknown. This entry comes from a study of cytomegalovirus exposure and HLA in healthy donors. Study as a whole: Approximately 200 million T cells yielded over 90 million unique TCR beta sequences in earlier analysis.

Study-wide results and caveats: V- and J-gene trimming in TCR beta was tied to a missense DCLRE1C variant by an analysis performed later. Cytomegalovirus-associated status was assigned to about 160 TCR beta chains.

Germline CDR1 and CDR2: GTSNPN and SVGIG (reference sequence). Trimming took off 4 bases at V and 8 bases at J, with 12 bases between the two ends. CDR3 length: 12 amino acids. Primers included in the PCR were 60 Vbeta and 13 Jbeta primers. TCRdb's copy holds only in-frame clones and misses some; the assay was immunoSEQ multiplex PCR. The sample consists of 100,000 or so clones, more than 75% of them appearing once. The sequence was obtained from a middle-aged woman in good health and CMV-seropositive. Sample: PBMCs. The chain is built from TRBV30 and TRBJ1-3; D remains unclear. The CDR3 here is CAWINPRDTIYF. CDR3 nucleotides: TGTGCCTGGATTAATCCGAGAGACACCATATATTTT.